This is a list of T cell receptor beta chains from one sample in a study of shared clonotypes between healthy human individuals. Clones were read by immunoSEQ multiplex PCR, and TCRdb kept only the in-frame ones, dropping some. The sample records fewer than 1.4 million clones, 70% to 80% being singletons. Source material: memory CD4+ T cells from PBMCs. These receptors were taken from a man younger than 30 in good health. Some clones in this sample may be carry-over from other donors' samples. CDR3s include the opening cysteine and the closing phenylalanine or tryptophan. The D gene is left open where the match is weak. Not all rows give a size; the values are once, few, many and, for expanded clones, a class.

>TRBV9|TRBJ2-3|.|.
TGTGCCAGCAGCGTAGGTAGCCAGGCGGGAGATACGCAGTATTTT
CASSVGSQAGDTQYF
>TRBV28|TRBJ1-1|.|.
TGTGCCAGCCGGGCGCCGCTGAACACTGAAGCTTTCTTT
CASRAPLNTEAFF
>TRBV10-3|TRBJ1-4|.|.
TGTGCCATCAGAGGGGGGACTAATGAAAAACTGTTTTTT
CAIRGGTNEKLFF
>TRBV10-2|TRBJ2-7|.|.
TGCGCCAGCAGTACCCCTCCGGGACCCTTTATCTACGAGCAGTACTTC
CASSTPPGPFIYEQYF
>TRBV5-1|TRBJ2-3|.|few
TGCGCCAGCAAGGTTGGAGGGAGCATCCCAGATACGCAGTATTTT
CASKVGGSIPDTQYF
>TRBV29-1|TRBJ2-7|TRBD2|.
TGCAGCGTGATACTAGCGGGACGCTACGAGCAGTACTTC
CSVILAGRYEQYF
>TRBV7-9|TRBJ1-1|.|.
TGTGCCAGCAGCCCCCGAGGCCGAACGGGCACTGAAGCTTTCTTT
CASSPRGRTGTEAFF
>TRBV10-1|TRBJ2-1|TRBD2|.
TGCGCCAGCACCGGGGGGGCCTTCGGGAATGAGCAGTTCTTC
CASTGGAFGNEQFF
>TRBV5-5|TRBJ1-2|.|.
TGTGCCAGCAGGATACAGGATACTAACTATGGCTACACCTTC
CASRIQDTNYGYTF
>TRBV6-1|TRBJ2-1|.|.
TGTGCCAGCAGTAAGACACTGGGTGCCTACAATGAGCAGTTCTTC
CASSKTLGAYNEQFF
>TRBV6-5|TRBJ1-3|.|.
TGTGCCAGCAGACGTGGGTCCCACTCTGGAAACACCATATATTTT
CASRRGSHSGNTIYF
>TRBV7-9|TRBJ2-3|TRBD2|.
TGTGCCAGCAGCCTGACCTTGACTAGCGGGAGGGCGAGAGATACGCAGTATTTT
CASSLTLTSGRARDTQYF
>TRBV18|TRBJ2-3|.|.
TGTGCCAGCTCACCACCGACAATTAGCACAGATACGCAGTATTTT
CASSPPTISTDTQYF
>TRBV15|TRBJ1-1|.|.
TGTGCCACCAGCAGACCCCCTGGGGGGGCTTTCTTT
CATSRPPGGAFF
>TRBV14|TRBJ1-1|.|once
TGTGCCAGCAGCCAAGGGCCCCTGGAGAGGTTCACTGAAGCTTTCTTT
CASSQGPLERFTEAFF
>TRBV27|TRBJ2-2|TRBD1|.
TGTGCCAGCAGACGACAGGGTAACACCGGGGAGCTGTTTTTT
CASRRQGNTGELFF
>TRBV5-1|TRBJ2-5|.|.
TGCGCCAGCAGCTCTTACAGAGGGCAAGAGACCCAGTACTTC
CASSSYRGQETQYF
>TRBV5-1|TRBJ2-7|TRBD2|.
TGCGCCAGCAGCTTTGGGGGGACTAGCGGGACCGAGCAGTACTTC
CASSFGGTSGTEQYF
>TRBV5-1|TRBJ2-3|.|.
TGCGCCAGCAGCCAAGGACAGAACACAGATACGCAGTATTTT
CASSQGQNTDTQYF
>TRBV5-1|TRBJ2-1|TRBD2|.
TGCGCCAGCAGCTTGGAGGGAGGGTCCTACAATGAGCAGTTCTTC
CASSLEGGSYNEQFF
>TRBV14|TRBJ2-7|.|.
TGTGCCAGCAGCCAGGGTCTAGCGATCTCCTACGAGCAGTACTTC
CASSQGLAISYEQYF
>TRBV10-3|TRBJ1-1|.|.
TGTGCCATCAGTGTCTCCATTGGGACCGTGAACACTGAAGCTTTCTTT
CAISVSIGTVNTEAFF
>TRBV5-4|TRBJ2-2|.|.
TGTGCCAGCAGGGGGACCCCTCCTGGTAGCACTACCGGGGAGCTGTTTTTT
CASRGTPPGSTTGELFF
>TRBV9|TRBJ2-7|.|.
TGTGCCAGCAGCCCCCCAGGCTCAATTCCCTACGAGCAGTACTTC
CASSPPGSIPYEQYF
>TRBV28|TRBJ1-3|.|.
TGTGCCAGCAGTTTCCCCGGATCAGGGGCAACGGGAAACACCATATATTTT
CASSFPGSGATGNTIYF
>TRBV7-2|TRBJ2-7|.|few
TGTGCCAGCAGCCAAAGGAGGGAGCTGCCTTACGAGCAGTACTTC
CASSQRRELPYEQYF
>TRBV7-9|TRBJ2-7|TRBD1|.
TGTGCCAGCAGCTCAACGGGACAGGCGATCGAGCAGTACTTC
CASSSTGQAIEQYF
>TRBV5-1|TRBJ1-4|.|.
TGCGCCAGCAGCTTACGAAAAGGAGGGGGTGAAGCTAATGAAAAACTGTTTTTT
CASSLRKGGGEANEKLFF
>TRBV20-1|TRBJ1-4|.|.
TGCAGTGCTAGATCAGAAAAACTGTTTTTT
CSARSEKLFF
>TRBV10-3|TRBJ1-5|.|.
TGTGCCATCAGTGACGTGGGTCAGCCCCAGCATTTT
CAISDVGQPQHF
>TRBV30|TRBJ2-5|.|.
TGTGCCTGGAGTGTACAAGAGACCCAGTACTTC
CAWSVQETQYF
>TRBV19|TRBJ2-2|.|.
TGTGCCAGTAGTATAAGGGGGAGCCGAACCGGGGAGCTGTTTTTT
CASSIRGSRTGELFF
>TRBV27|TRBJ2-1|TRBD2|.
TGTGCCAGCAGTTTATCGAGGCTAGCGGGAGACGAAATCTTCTTC
CASSLSRLAGDEIFF
>TRBV18|TRBJ2-1|TRBD1|.
TGTGCCAGCTCACCATTAGGGACAGATAATGAGCAGTTCTTC
CASSPLGTDNEQFF
>TRBV5-4|TRBJ1-5|TRBD1|.
TGTGCCAGCAGCTTGTGGACAGGGGGAAACGATCAGCCCCAGCATTTT
CASSLWTGGNDQPQHF
>TRBV15|TRBJ2-3|.|.
TGTGCCACCAGCATCAACGTAAACACAGATACGCAGTATTTT
CATSINVNTDTQYF
>TRBV18|TRBJ2-4|.|.
TGTGCCAGCTCACCAACGGGAGCCCTGGGCATTCAGTACTTC
CASSPTGALGIQYF
>TRBV29-1|TRBJ2-3|.|.
TGCAGCATACCCAGAAGAGAACCGCCAGATACGCAGTATTTT
CSIPRREPPDTQYF
>TRBV28|TRBJ2-7|TRBD2|.
TGTGCCAGTGGAATTAGCGGGAGTACCTACGAGCAGTACTTC
CASGISGSTYEQYF
>TRBV7-9|TRBJ2-2|.|few
TGTGCCAGCAGCTACTCGGGGCTGAACACCGGGGAGCTGTTTTTT
CASSYSGLNTGELFF
>TRBV30|TRBJ1-1|.|many
TGTGCCCAATCTGCGGGGTTAACTGAAGCTTTCTTT
CAQSAGLTEAFF
>TRBV28|TRBJ2-1|TRBD2|.
TGTGCCAGCAGTGGGGCGGGGGGCCCCTACAATGAGCAGTTCTTC
CASSGAGGPYNEQFF
>TRBV7-9|TRBJ2-2|.|.
TGTGCCAGCAGCTTAGGACAGGCCTCCGGGGAGCTGTTTTTT
CASSLGQASGELFF
>TRBV28|TRBJ1-5|.|many
TGTGCCAGCAGTTTAGCCGATCAGCCCCAGCATTTT
CASSLADQPQHF
>TRBV7-9|TRBJ2-5|.|.
TGTGCCAGCAGCTCTTCAGGGGCCCAGTACTTC
CASSSSGAQYF
>TRBV9|TRBJ2-2|.|.
TGTGCCAGCAGCGTAGCTGTCAGGGGATACACCGGGGAGCTGTTTTTT
CASSVAVRGYTGELFF
>TRBV5-4|TRBJ2-1|.|.
TGTGCCAGCAGCTTTCGCCGGCCCCTCTACAATGAGCAGTTCTTC
CASSFRRPLYNEQFF
>TRBV27|TRBJ2-7|.|once
TGCGAGTTGGGGCCCCACTTTTCCCTATCTGGCGAGCAGTACTTC
CELGPHFSLSGEQYF
>TRBV7-6|TRBJ2-3|.|.
TGTGCCAGCAGCTTAGGCCCGGGCAGGGCCGCAGATACGCAGTATTTT
CASSLGPGRAADTQYF
>TRBV30|TRBJ1-2|.|.
TGTGCCTGGACGGGGTTCAACTATGGCTACACCTTC
CAWTGFNYGYTF
>TRBV28|TRBJ1-2|.|once
TGTGCCAGCAGCCCCTTGGAGGGGAATGGCTACACCTTC
CASSPLEGNGYTF
>TRBV2|TRBJ1-2|.|.
TGTGCCAGCACAGCGCGGGGATATGGCTACACCTTC
CASTARGYGYTF
>TRBV2|TRBJ1-5|.|few
TGTGCCAGCAGTGAGAGTGGGGGGCTTCAGCCCCAGCATTTT
CASSESGGLQPQHF
>TRBV6-1|TRBJ2-1|.|.
TGTGCCAGCAGCCCCGGGTACGTGCAGTTCTTC
CASSPGYVQFF